The next 2 T cell receptor beta chains were all read from a single sample in a study of cytomegalovirus exposure and HLA in healthy donors. Both 60 Vbeta primers and 13 Jbeta primers went into the PCR. Clones were sequenced by immunoSEQ multiplex PCR, and TCRdb holds only the in-frame ones, with some missing. The sample holds under 200,000 clones, approximately 78% seen once. Sequencing was performed on PBMCs. The receptors originated from a woman aged 18-29 years in good health and CMV-seronegative.

This sequence joins TRBV6-1 and TRBJ2-7; 7 nucleotides agree with TRBD2. Unmatched junction bases numbered 8, after V lost 2 bases and J lost 1 base. Germline V gives CDR1 MNHNS, CDR2 SASEGT. The CDR3 is 16 residues long. The CDR3 bases are TGTGCCAGCAGTGAAAGGTCGGGAGGCGCATCCTACGAGCAGTACTTC. Its translation: CASSERSGGASYEQYF.

The rearrangement joins TRBV6-6 to TRBJ2-2, with a possible D match to TRBD2 (5 bases). This CDR3 has 15 residues. Trimming took off 5 bases at V and 0 bases at J, with 10 bases between the two ends. In germline, CDR1 is MNHNY, CDR2 SVGAGI (reference sequence). The CDR3 nucleotides are TGTGCCAGCAGTCCGCGGGCCCCGAACACCGGGGAGCTGTTTTTT. Protein product: CASSPRAPNTGELFF.